This record concerns one T cell receptor beta chain sequence. The target antigen is unknown. The data originate from a study of T cell responses to AZD1222 COVID-19 vaccine. General study results and limits: There were mostly white British donors and more females than males, and clonal diversity was possibly underestimated.

V shed 4 bases and J shed 2 bases, with 19 bases lying between them. The CDR3 runs to 17 residues. From germline, CDR1 is LGHNA and CDR2 YNFKEQ. TCRdb's table, derived via immunoSEQ multiplex PCR, lists solely in-frame clones and lacks some. The table lists 100,000 to 150,000 clones, about 87% of them singletons. The rearrangement links TRBV4-2 to TRBJ2-3; a possible D gene is TRBD1 (6 bases). The clonotype comes from an adult in good health. Source: peripheral blood, taken on day 0 of AZD1222 vaccination. Written as DNA, the CDR3 is TGTGCCAGCAGCCGAACCCGGCAGAGGGGGAACACAGATACGCAGTATTTT. It codes for CASSRTRQRGNTDTQYF.